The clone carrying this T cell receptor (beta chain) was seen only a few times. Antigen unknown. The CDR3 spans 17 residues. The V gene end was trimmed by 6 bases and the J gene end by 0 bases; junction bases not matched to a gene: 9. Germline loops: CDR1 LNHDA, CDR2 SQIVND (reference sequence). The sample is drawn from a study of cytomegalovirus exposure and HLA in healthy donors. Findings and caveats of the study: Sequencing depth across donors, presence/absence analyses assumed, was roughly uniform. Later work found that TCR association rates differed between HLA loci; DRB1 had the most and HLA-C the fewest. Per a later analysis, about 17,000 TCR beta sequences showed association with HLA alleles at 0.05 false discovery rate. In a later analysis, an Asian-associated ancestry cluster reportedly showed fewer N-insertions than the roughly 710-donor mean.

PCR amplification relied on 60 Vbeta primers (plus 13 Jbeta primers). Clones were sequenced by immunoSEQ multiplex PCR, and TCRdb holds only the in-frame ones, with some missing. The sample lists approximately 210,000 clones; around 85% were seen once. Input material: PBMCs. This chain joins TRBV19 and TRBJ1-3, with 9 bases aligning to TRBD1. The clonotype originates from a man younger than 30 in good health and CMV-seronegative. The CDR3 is CASSKFGQGFSGNTIYF. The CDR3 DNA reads TGTGCCAGTAGCAAATTCGGACAGGGGTTCTCTGGAAACACCATATATTTT.